These T cell receptor beta chains were read from a single sample in a study of cytomegalovirus exposure and HLA in healthy donors. The data were produced by immunoSEQ multiplex PCR, yet TCRdb's version contains in-frame clones alone and is incomplete. Among 200,000 to 250,000 clones listed, over 75% were seen once. Material: PBMCs. The source is a human donor in good health. The CDR3 runs from the conserved cysteine through the conserved F or W. D genes are given only for firm matches. Some rows mark clone size as missing; the rest say once, few, many or name a class of expanded clone.

v_gene: TRBV6-6; abundance: NA; j_gene: TRBJ2-7; d_gene: NA; CDR3nt: TGTGCCAGCAGCTCTCTGGCACGAAGCTCCTACGAGCAGTACTTC; CDR3aa: CASSSLARSSYEQYF
v_gene: TRBV6-6; abundance: NA; j_gene: TRBJ2-1; d_gene: TRBD2; CDR3nt: TGTGCCAGCAGTTACGGGACTAGCGGGAATGAGCAGTTCTTC; CDR3aa: CASSYGTSGNEQFF
v_gene: TRBV5-1; abundance: NA; j_gene: TRBJ2-7; d_gene: TRBD1; CDR3nt: TGCGCCAGCAGCCACCGGACAGGGAACTACGAGCAGTACTTC; CDR3aa: CASSHRTGNYEQYF
v_gene: TRBV6-6; abundance: NA; j_gene: TRBJ1-2; d_gene: NA; CDR3nt: TGTGCCAGCAGTTACTCGAAACAATGGGCCTCTGGCTACACCTTC; CDR3aa: CASSYSKQWASGYTF
v_gene: TRBV29-1; abundance: NA; j_gene: TRBJ2-7; d_gene: TRBD1; CDR3nt: TGCAGCGTGGGGGACAGGGGGCTCGAGCAGTACTTC; CDR3aa: CSVGDRGLEQYF
v_gene: TRBV5-4; abundance: NA; j_gene: TRBJ2-7; d_gene: TRBD2; CDR3nt: TGTGCCAGCAGATACACCGGGACTAGTTTCGACGAGCAGTACTTC; CDR3aa: CASRYTGTSFDEQYF
v_gene: TRBV2; abundance: NA; j_gene: TRBJ2-1; d_gene: NA; CDR3nt: TGTGCCAGCAGTGAACTGAGGGAGTCAGGAGAGCAGTTCTTC; CDR3aa: CASSELRESGEQFF
v_gene: TRBV9; abundance: NA; j_gene: TRBJ2-3; d_gene: NA; CDR3nt: TGTGCCAGCAGCAGGGACTTTGAGGATACGCAGTATTTT; CDR3aa: CASSRDFEDTQYF
v_gene: TRBV4-3; abundance: few; j_gene: TRBJ1-1; d_gene: NA; CDR3nt: TGCGCCAGCAGCCAAGATAGCGGAGCAACCGGCATGAACACTGAAGCTTTCTTT; CDR3aa: CASSQDSGATGMNTEAFF
v_gene: TRBV25-1; abundance: NA; j_gene: TRBJ2-5; d_gene: TRBD2; CDR3nt: TGTGCCAGCAGCACTAGCGGACAAGAGACCCAGTACTTC; CDR3aa: CASSTSGQETQYF
v_gene: TRBV6-5; abundance: NA; j_gene: TRBJ2-7; d_gene: NA; CDR3nt: TGTGCCAGCAGAGGGGACTACGAGCAGTACTTC; CDR3aa: CASRGDYEQYF
v_gene: TRBV9; abundance: NA; j_gene: TRBJ2-2; d_gene: TRBD1; CDR3nt: TGTGCCAGCAGCGTAGCCCGGGACAGGGGGAACACCGGGGAGCTGTTTTTT; CDR3aa: CASSVARDRGNTGELFF
v_gene: TRBV25-1; abundance: NA; j_gene: TRBJ1-2; d_gene: TRBD1; CDR3nt: TGTGCCAGCAGTCTCGGGGGACAGGGGCTGGGTGGCTACACCTTC; CDR3aa: CASSLGGQGLGGYTF
v_gene: TRBV7-9; abundance: NA; j_gene: TRBJ2-1; d_gene: NA; CDR3nt: TGTGCCAGCAGCCGAGACACAGACCCCTACTCATACAATGAGCAGTTCTTC; CDR3aa: CASSRDTDPYSYNEQFF
v_gene: TRBV10-3; abundance: NA; j_gene: TRBJ2-7; d_gene: TRBD2; CDR3nt: TGTGCCACCGGACTAGCGGGAACAAATTACGAGCAGTACTTC; CDR3aa: CATGLAGTNYEQYF